A single sample is the source of the 26 T cell receptor beta chains below, sequenced in a study of blood T cell repertoires in COVID-19 (dated by TCRdb to 2018 to 2021). Library preparation employed the immunoSEQ multiplex PCR assay. TCRdb mirrors the immuneACCESS table, restricted to in-frame sequences. Some clones are absent from its copies; in checked studies, under half trace to an unresolved V gene, and the reason for the others is unknown. The sample table holds 45,000 to 70,000 clones, of which about 84% were seen once. The ten most abundant clones make up more than 7% of the sample. Sequencing was performed on peripheral blood. These receptors came from a man aged 55 to 70 with acute or convalescent COVID-19.

This clone was picked up one time. The chain couples TRBV28 to TRBJ1-2; D perhaps matches TRBD1 (6 bases). CDR3 length: 13 residues. Trimming stripped 6 bases from V and 1 base from J, with 9 bases between. In germline, CDR1 is MDHEN, CDR2 SYDVKM. The CDR3 region has the DNA TGTGCCAGCAGACTACAGGGTAACTATGGCTACACCTTC. Its protein is CASRLQGNYGYTF.

This clone was recorded only once. The V and J genes are TRBV2 and TRBJ1-3, with 7 bases fitting TRBD1. Trimming cost V 6 bases and J 2 bases; bases outside gene matches: 13. The CDR3 runs to 17 residues. Per the germline V gene, CDR1 is SNHLY and CDR2 is FYNNEI. This chain's CDR3 is CASSQLIRDSAGNTIYF. CDR3 nucleotides: TGTGCCAGCAGCCAACTTATCCGGGACAGTGCTGGAAACACCATATATTTT.

The chain combines TRBV27 with TRBJ1-4, with D possibly being TRBD1 (6 bases). V lost 6 bases, J lost 0 bases, and 14 bases lay in between. There are 16 residues in the CDR3. Germline CDR1 and CDR2: MNHEY and SMNVEV (reference sequence). The CDR3 bases are TGTGCCAGCAGGCCGGAATGGACAGCAACTAATGAAAAACTGTTTTTT. Translated: CASRPEWTATNEKLFF.

This clone was counted a few times. J is TRBJ1-4 and V is TRBV18, with D possibly matching TRBD1 (6 bases). This CDR3 region has 17 residues. Trimming stripped 0 bases from V and 0 bases from J, with 11 bases between. The germline CDR1 and CDR2 sequences are KGHSH and LQKENI. The CDR3, as DNA: TGTGCCAGCTCACCACCGAATAGGGGGTCAACTAATGAAAAACTGTTTTTT. It encodes CASSPPNRGSTNEKLFF.

This rearrangement joins TRBV6-5 to TRBJ2-1; 8 bases map to TRBD2. The CDR3 contains 15 residues. V lost 0 bases and J lost 9; bases outside the gene matches: 7. CDR1 and CDR2 from the germline V gene are MNHEY and SVGAGI. CDR3 protein: CASSYSTAGGGEQFF. The CDR3, as DNA: TGTGCCAGCAGTTACTCGACGGCCGGGGGGGGTGAGCAGTTCTTC.

The rearrangement joins TRBV7-3 to TRBJ2-2; 10 bases agree with TRBD2. From germline, CDR1 is SGHTA and CDR2 FQGTGA. After removal of 5 bases from V and 4 bases from J, the junction contained 7 bases not matched to a gene. The CDR3 has 16 amino acids. CDR3 amino acids: CASSLIAGGATGELFF. CDR3 coding DNA: TGTGCCAGCAGCCTCATAGCGGGGGGTGCCACCGGGGAGCTGTTTTTT.

The V and J genes are TRBV19 and TRBJ2-2; the D gene is possibly TRBD2 (5 bases). This CDR3 has 15 amino acids. Trimming removed 10 bases at V and 0 bases at J, with 15 bases between. Germline lookup yields CDR1 LNHDA and CDR2 SQIVND (reference sequence). The CDR3, as DNA: TGTGCCACGAAACTAGTAAGCGCGAACACCGGGGAGCTGTTTTTT. It specifies CATKLVSANTGELFF. The variable domain in full, with the rest retrieved from reference TRBV19 and TRBJ2-2, is DGGITQSPKYLFRKEGQNVTLSCEQNLNHDAMYWYRQDPGQGLRLIYYSQIVNDFQKGDIAEGYSVSREKKESFPLTVTSAQKNPTAFYLCATKLVSANTGELFFGEGSRLTVL.

The CDR3 reads CASRGGGLKTQYF. CDR3 sequence (DNA): TGTGCCAGCCGAGGGGGCGGTCTAAAGACCCAGTACTTC. The J gene is TRBJ2-5, the V gene TRBV11-2; 7 bases fit TRBD1. The germline V gene encodes CDR1 SGHAT and CDR2 FQNNGV. This CDR3 comprises 13 residues. V was clipped by 8 bases and J by 6 bases; unmatched bases: 9.

The sample holds one count of this clone. J is TRBJ2-7 and V is TRBV5-1; weak D call: TRBD2 (5 bases). Trimming cost V 3 bases and J 5 bases, with 6 bases left between them. CDR3 length equals 11 residues. Germline values: CDR1 SGHRS, CDR2 YFSETQ. Here the CDR3 reads CASSSRDEQYF. The CDR3 DNA follows: TGCGCCAGCAGCTCGAGGGACGAGCAGTACTTC. Variable domain in full (rest from reference TRBV5-1 and TRBJ2-7): KAGVTQTPRYLIKTRGQQVTLSCSPISGHRSVSWYQQTPGQGLQFLFEYFSETQRNKGNFPGRFSGRQFSNSRSEMNVSTLELGDSALYLCASSSRDEQYFGPGTRLTVT.

V is TRBV6-5 and J is TRBJ2-1, with D possibly TRBD1 on 5 matching bases. Germline CDR1 and CDR2: MNHEY and SVGAGI. V shed 0 bases and J shed 8 bases, with 11 bases lying between them. The CDR3 covers 14 residues. CDR3 bases: TGTGCCAGCAGTTACTCGGTATCGACAGATGAGCAGTTCTTC. Encoded protein: CASSYSVSTDEQFF.

The table lists this clone with a few counts. The chain has TRBV6-5 and TRBJ1-1, with D possibly TRBD1 on 5 matching bases. Trimming took off 7 bases at V and 5 bases at J, with 17 bases between the two ends. Germline CDR1 and CDR2: MNHEY and SVGAGI. The CDR3 loop spans 14 amino acids. CDR3 residues: CASTRLREGTEAFF. In DNA form, the CDR3 reads TGTGCCAGCACCCGACTCAGGGAAGGAACTGAAGCTTTCTTT.

V is TRBV5-1 and J is TRBJ1-4; weak D call: TRBD1 (5 bases). Germline-derived CDR1 and CDR2 are SGHRS and YFSETQ. This CDR3 region has 14 residues. V was pared by 4 bases and J by 0 bases, with 7 bases between. In DNA form, the CDR3 reads TGCGCCAGCAGCGAGACAGCAACTAATGAAAAACTGTTTTTT. Translated: CASSETATNEKLFF.

This chain connects TRBV3-1 (or the pseudogene TRBV3-2) to TRBJ1-6, with D unclear. The CDR3 contains 13 residues. Germline V gene data show CDR1 as LGHDT and CDR2 as YNNKEL (reference sequence). V lost 6 bases and J 4 bases, leaving 7 bases between the germline ends. The CDR3 is CASREQYNSPLHF. The CDR3 DNA follows: TGTGCCAGCAGGGAGCAGTATAATTCACCCCTCCACTTT.

This clone has only one observation. The CDR3, as DNA: TGTGCCAGCAGCACTTTAGCGGGGCGCCTATACAATGAGCAGTTCTTC. Protein sequence: CASSTLAGRLYNEQFF. J is TRBJ2-1 and V is TRBV11-2, with 8 nucleotides matching TRBD2. The CDR3 length is 16 residues. The V gene end was trimmed by 5 bases and the J gene end by 4 bases; junction bases not matched to a gene: 10. Germline assignment: CDR1 SGHAT and CDR2 FQNNGV.

In DNA form, the CDR3 reads TGTGCCAGCAGCCAAGATAGGACAGGTACTTCACCCCTCCACTTT. Translated, it gives CASSQDRTGTSPLHF. The chain has TRBV14 and TRBJ1-6, with 7 bases aligning to TRBD1. J gave up 9 bases and V 0 bases, and 5 bases lay outside the gene matches. Germline values: CDR1 SGHDN, CDR2 FVKESK. The CDR3 runs to 15 residues.

This clone has more than one count but fewer than ten. V is TRBV5-4 and J is TRBJ2-1; 9 nucleotides align to TRBD2. The germline gives CDR1 SGHNT, CDR2 YYREEE (reference sequence). The V gene end was trimmed by 7 bases and the J gene end by 7 bases; junction bases not matched to a gene: 12. CDR3 length equals 15 residues. The CDR3 loop reads CASHTGTSLWNEQFF. CDR3 DNA: TGTGCCAGCCACACCGGGACTAGCCTTTGGAATGAGCAGTTCTTC.

The DNA of the CDR3 is TGTGCCAGCAGTGCCGACAGGGGATCCTACGAGCAGTACTTC. Amino acid sequence: CASSADRGSYEQYF. The V and J genes are TRBV2 and TRBJ2-7; 8 bases are a match to TRBD1. Germline V lookup: CDR1 SNHLY, CDR2 FYNNEI. With 4 bases clipped from V and 1 base from J, the junction kept 3 bases outside the gene matches. The CDR3 totals 14 residues.

This clone was detected only once. The chain joins TRBV5-4 to TRBJ2-7, with 12 bases aligning to TRBD1. Germline CDR1 and CDR2: SGHNT and YYREEE (reference sequence). The V and J ends lost 0 bases and 6 bases, in that order; junction bases with no gene match: 4. The CDR3 consists of 15 residues. The CDR3 nucleotides read TGTGCCAGCAGCTTGGAGGGACAGGGGGCTGCCGAGCAGTACTTC. Translating it yields CASSLEGQGAAEQYF.

V is TRBV7-3 and J is TRBJ2-1; TRBD2 matches at 10 bases. V shed 2 bases and J 10 bases; nucleotides not matched to a gene: 5. This CDR3 contains 14 residues. The V gene's germline CDR1 is SGHTA and CDR2 FQGTGA. CDR3 nucleotide sequence: TGTGCCAGCAGCTTATTAGCGGGGGGAGTGGAGCAGTTCTTC. Protein: CASSLLAGGVEQFF.

This sequence joins TRBV24-1 and TRBJ2-5; D perhaps matches TRBD1 (6 bases). Trimming stripped 2 bases from V and 2 bases from J, with 23 bases between. The length of the CDR3 is 19 residues. The germline V gene encodes CDR1 KGHDR and CDR2 SFDVKD. Here the CDR3 DNA reads TGTGCCACCAGTGATTCACATACGGACAGCGAAGGTCCTCAAGAGACCCAGTACTTC. Protein sequence: CATSDSHTDSEGPQETQYF.

The chain uses TRBV19 and TRBJ1-2; D is ambiguous. The V end lost 0 bases, the J end lost 4 bases, and 9 bases lay between the germline ends. The germline V gene has CDR1 LNHDA and CDR2 SQIVND (reference sequence). This CDR3 has 14 residues. The CDR3 sequence: CASSIDPGLYGYTF. The CDR3 coding sequence is TGTGCCAGTAGTATAGATCCAGGTCTCTATGGCTACACCTTC.

The rearrangement links TRBV29-1 to TRBJ2-7; the match to TRBD1 covers 8 bases. The V and J ends lost 7 bases and 4 bases, in that order; junction bases with no gene match: 6. The V gene's germline CDR1 is SQVTM and CDR2 ANQGSEA. The CDR3 loop spans 12 amino acids. CDR3 nucleotide sequence: TGCAGCGCGGGACAGGTCCGATACGAGCAGTACTTC. Translated, it gives CSAGQVRYEQYF.

The chain joins TRBV29-1 to TRBJ1-2; possibly TRBD1 for D (5 bases). Per the germline V gene, CDR1 is SQVTM and CDR2 is ANQGSEA. The CDR3 has 12 amino acids. Deletions cut 4 bases from V and 8 bases from J, with 14 bases between. The CDR3 region is CSVAGRGDGYTF. The CDR3 DNA reads TGCAGCGTTGCGGGGCGCGGGGACGGCTACACCTTC. The variable domain in full, completed from reference TRBV29-1 and TRBJ1-2, reads SAVISQKPSRDICQRGTSLTIQCQVDSQVTMMFWYRQQPGQSLTLIATANQGSEATYESGFVIDKFPISRPNLTFSTLTVSNMSPEDSSIYLCSVAGRGDGYTFGSGTRLTVV.

The rearrangement uses TRBV27 and TRBJ1-5; 12 nucleotides line up with TRBD1. The CDR3 consists of 17 residues. Germline V gene data show CDR1 as MNHEY and CDR2 as SMNVEV (reference sequence). With V trimmed by 5 bases and J by 4 bases, 9 bases remained unmatched. The CDR3, as DNA: TGTGCCAGCAGTCTAGGGACAGGGGGCTTGAGGAATCAGCCCCAGCATTTT. This gives the protein CASSLGTGGLRNQPQHF.

V and J are TRBV30 and TRBJ1-2; 11 nucleotides align to TRBD1. This CDR3 region has 14 residues. V gave up 4 bases and J gave up 7 bases; unmatched junction bases: 8. Germline CDR1 is GTSNPN and CDR2 is SVGIG (reference sequence). CDR3 region: CAWTGTGGLGGYTF. In nucleotides, the CDR3 is TGTGCCTGGACCGGGACAGGGGGACTAGGTGGCTACACCTTC.

CDR3: CASSPDRGLVGYNEQFF. DNA of the CDR3: TGTGCCAGCAGCCCAGACAGGGGATTAGTAGGTTACAATGAGCAGTTCTTC. The chain recombines TRBV11-3 with TRBJ2-1; TRBD1 agrees at 8 bases. V was clipped by 5 bases and J by 4 bases; unmatched bases: 13. In germline, CDR1 is SGHNT, CDR2 YENEEA. The CDR3 runs to 17 residues. Drawing the rest from reference TRBV11-3 and TRBJ2-1, the complete variable domain is EAGVVQSPRYKIIEKKQPVAFWCNPISGHNTLYWYLQNLGQGPELLIRYENEEAVDDSQLPKDRFSAERLKGVDSTLKIQPAELGDSAVYLCASSPDRGLVGYNEQFFGPGTRLTVL.